This TCR beta chain is drawn from a study of T cell responses to AZD1222 COVID-19 vaccine. The study, taken as a whole, reports: None of the repertoires were sampled until the peak T cell response had passed.

Libraries were prepared by immunoSEQ multiplex PCR; TCRdb keeps only in-frame clonotypes and omits some of them. Of more than 95,000 clones listed, approximately 83% are singletons. As to this clone: The antigen remains undetermined.

The sequenced sample was peripheral blood, obtained on day 0 of MenACWY control vaccination. The sequence derives from an adult in good health.

The DNA of the CDR3 is TGTGCCAGTAGCCAGGGGCCCTACGAGCAGTACTTC. Its protein is CASSQGPYEQYF. The chain links TRBV19 to TRBJ2-7, with D maybe TRBD1 (6 bases). V lost 6 bases and J 2 bases, leaving 8 bases between the germline ends. This CDR3 is built from 12 residues. CDR1 is LNHDA and CDR2 is SQIVND in the germline V gene (reference sequence). Based on the CDR3 plus reference TRBV19 and TRBJ2-7, the full variable domain is DGGITQSPKYLFRKEGQNVTLSCEQNLNHDAMYWYRQDPGQGLRLIYYSQIVNDFQKGDIAEGYSVSREKKESFPLTVTSAQKNPTAFYLCASSQGPYEQYFGPGTRLTVT.